What follows are 30 T cell receptor beta chains derived from one specimen sequenced in a study of siplizumab effects on memory and regulatory T cells. Libraries were prepared by immunoSEQ multiplex PCR; TCRdb keeps only in-frame clonotypes and omits some of them. The sample yields 26,000 or so clones, roughly 84% seen once. Sequenced: memory CD4+ T cells sorted from blood. The receptors derive from a human donor in good health.

This clone was detected once. The J gene is TRBJ1-3, the V gene TRBV15; no firm D call. CDR1 LNHNV and CDR2 YYDKDF come from the germline V gene (reference sequence). The CDR3 is 16 residues long. V was shortened by 0 bases and J by 2 bases, with 11 bases between the two germline ends. The CDR3 DNA follows: TGTGCCACCAGCAGAGATCCATGGGTTACTGGAAACACCATATATTTT. The encoded protein is CATSRDPWVTGNTIYF.

The chain recombines TRBV4-1 with TRBJ2-7; TRBD2 agrees at 13 bases. CDR1 and CDR2 (germline): MGHRA, YSYEKL. The CDR3 totals 17 residues. V lost 1 base and J lost 0; bases outside the gene matches: 3. CDR3 sequence: CASSQGLAGGLSYEQYF. CDR3 DNA: TGCGCCAGCAGCCAAGGACTAGCGGGAGGTCTCTCCTACGAGCAGTACTTC.

In this sample, this clone turned up a few times. This chain joins TRBV21-1 and TRBJ1-3; TRBD1, the D gene given by the table, was not confirmed from the DNA. TRBV21-1 is shown as a pseudogene. The CDR3 consists of 14 residues. CDR3 sequence: CAKRGQSSGNTIYF. The CDR3 nucleotides are TGTGCCAAACGGGGACAGAGCTCTGGAAACACCATATATTTT.

This clone appeared a single time. The chain links TRBV5-1 to TRBJ2-5; D is ambiguous. Trimming took off 1 base at V and 5 bases at J, with 12 bases between the two ends. This CDR3 has 14 residues. Germline CDR1 SGHRS, CDR2 YFSETQ. The CDR3 protein is CASSLNSPEETQYF. The CDR3 DNA reads TGCGCCAGCAGCTTGAACAGCCCTGAGGAGACCCAGTACTTC.

The gene calls are TRBV11-2 and TRBJ1-4, with D unclear. The CDR3 totals 13 residues. The germline V gene encodes CDR1 SGHAT and CDR2 FQNNGV. Trimming shortened V by 2 bases and J by 5 bases, and 6 bases separated the two germline ends. The chain's CDR3 is CASSLSPNEKLFF. The CDR3, as DNA: TGTGCCAGCAGCTTATCCCCCAATGAAAAACTGTTTTTT.

The CDR3 region has the DNA TGTGCCAGTAGTCCGACTAGCGGGACACCCCAGGGCTCCTACAATGAGCAGTTCTTC. It is translated as CASSPTSGTPQGSYNEQFF. The V gene is TRBV19, the J gene TRBJ2-1, with TRBD2 matching 11 bases. V lost 5 bases to trimming and J lost 0 bases; unmatched junction nucleotides: 12. The length of the CDR3 is 19 residues. Germline V CDR1 and CDR2: LNHDA, SQIVND (reference sequence).

V gene TRBV5-1 combines with J gene TRBJ2-2; tentative D call: TRBD1 (6 bases). The germline CDR1 and CDR2 sequences are SGHRS and YFSETQ. There are 16 residues in the CDR3. V was clipped by 0 bases and J by 4 bases, with 13 bases between them. The CDR3 is CASSLVGTPSTGELFF. The DNA of the CDR3 is TGCGCCAGCAGCTTGGTTGGGACACCCTCCACCGGGGAGCTGTTTTTT.

The J gene is TRBJ1-3, the V gene TRBV7-2; no clear D. There are 15 residues in the CDR3. Germline assignment: CDR1 SGHTA and CDR2 FQGNSA. V was trimmed by 0 bases and J by 4 bases, leaving 10 bases between them. DNA for the CDR3: TGTGCCAGCAGCTTAGCCGGGAACAGCGGAAACACCATATATTTT. It codes for CASSLAGNSGNTIYF.

CDR3 sequence (DNA): TGTGCCAGCAGCCCACTATTAACTAGCGGGAGGGCCGGGGGTGAGCAGTACTTC. Its translation is CASSPLLTSGRAGGEQYF. The chain links TRBV5-5 to TRBJ2-7, with 13 bases matching TRBD2. The V and J ends lost 4 bases and 7 bases, in that order; junction bases with no gene match: 17. CDR1 and CDR2 from the germline V gene are SGHKS and YYEKEE (reference sequence). The CDR3 extends over 18 amino acids. The full variable domain, its missing parts supplied by reference TRBV5-5 and TRBJ2-7, is DAGVTQSPTHLIKTRGQQVTLRCSPISGHKSVSWYQQVLGQGPQFIFQYYEKEERGRGNFPDRFSARQFPNYSSELNVNALLLGDSALYLCASSPLLTSGRAGGEQYFGPGTRLTVT.

The V gene is TRBV20-1, the J gene TRBJ2-3; 10 nucleotides match TRBD2. The CDR3 has 11 amino acids. Germline V lookup: CDR1 DFQATT, CDR2 SNEGSKA (reference sequence). CDR3 sequence: CLAGGFDTQYF. The DNA for the CDR3 is TGCTTAGCGGGAGGTTTCGATACGCAGTATTTT.

This chain connects TRBV10-1 to TRBJ2-1, with TRBD2 matching over 8 bases. Looked up from germline, CDR1 is WNHNN and CDR2 is SYGVQD (reference sequence). Trimming cost V 5 bases and J 2 bases; bases outside gene matches: 8. The CDR3 totals 16 residues. The CDR3 sequence: CASSLASGSPYNEQFF. In nucleotides, the CDR3 is TGCGCCAGCAGTTTGGCTAGCGGGTCCCCCTACAATGAGCAGTTCTTC.

Concerning this clone itself: Compared with germline, one end of the junction differs, possibly owing to a read error. CDR3 loop: CAGSEYRAGKLNGYTF. CDR3 nucleotides: TGTGCCGGCAGTGAATATCGGGCAGGGAAATTGAATGGCTACACCTTC. The V gene is TRBV25-1, the J gene TRBJ1-2; D might be TRBD1 (5 bases). The CDR3 consists of 16 residues. Germline loops: CDR1 MGHDK, CDR2 SYGVNS.

This chain links TRBV7-8 with TRBJ2-2; 9 positions agree with TRBD2. After removal of 1 base from V and 5 bases from J, the junction contained 2 bases not matched to a gene. CDR1 SGHVS and CDR2 FQNEAQ come from the germline V gene. The CDR3 spans 15 residues. CDR3 amino acids: CASSLVSGRTGELFF. CDR3 bases: TGTGCCAGCAGCTTAGTTAGCGGGAGAACCGGGGAGCTGTTTTTT.

CDR3 nucleotides: TGTGCCAGCAGTGACTACAGGGGTATGGCCAAAAACATTCAGTACTTC. It is translated as CASSDYRGMAKNIQYF. The J gene is TRBJ2-4, the V gene TRBV6-1, with TRBD1 identical over 7 bases. The CDR3 spans 16 residues. Germline V CDR1 and CDR2: MNHNS, SASEGT. Unmatched junction bases numbered 6, after V lost 3 bases and J lost 1 base.

This clone showed up just a few times. The chain carries TRBV5-1 and TRBJ1-2; 8 bases align to TRBD1. V lost 3 bases and J lost 8; bases outside the gene matches: 12. Germline-derived CDR1 and CDR2 are SGHRS and YFSETQ. CDR3 size: 15 residues. As DNA, the CDR3 is TGCGCCAGCAGCTATAACTCCGGACAGGGATCGGGCTACACCTTC. Translating gives CASSYNSGQGSGYTF.

This chain connects TRBV29-1 to TRBJ2-1; maybe TRBD2 (6 bases). Per the germline V gene, CDR1 is SQVTM and CDR2 is ANQGSEA. The V and J ends lost 7 bases and 7 bases respectively, with 23 bases between them. The CDR3 spans 15 residues. CDR3 DNA sequence: TGCAGCGGTAGCTGGCGGGACGCCTTTGAAAATGAGCAGTTCTTC. Translated, it gives CSGSWRDAFENEQFF.

The chain has TRBV9 and TRBJ2-3; 7 bases map to TRBD2. The V gene's germline CDR1 is SGDLS and CDR2 YYNGEE. V shed 3 bases and J 2 bases; nucleotides not matched to a gene: 3. The length of the CDR3 is 14 residues. The CDR3 DNA reads TGTGCCAGCAGCGCAGGGACTACCACAGATACGCAGTATTTT. Translated: CASSAGTTTDTQYF.

The V and J genes are TRBV28 and TRBJ2-7; maybe TRBD1 (6 bases). The V end lost 4 bases, the J end lost 3 bases, and 16 bases lay between the germline ends. CDR1 and CDR2 from the germline V gene are MDHEN and SYDVKM. This CDR3 spans 15 amino acids. The CDR3 sequence: CASSSRQDGNYEQYF. DNA of the CDR3: TGTGCCAGCAGTTCGCGACAGGACGGGAACTACGAGCAGTACTTC.

J is TRBJ1-2 and V is TRBV7-9; D call uncertain. V lost 1 base to trimming and J lost 4 bases, with 4 bases between them. This CDR3 is 12 amino acids long. Germline V gene data show CDR1 as SEHNR and CDR2 as FQNEAQ (reference sequence). CDR3 coding DNA: TGTGCCAGCAGCTTAGGGGGCTATGGCTACACCTTC. Translating it yields CASSLGGYGYTF. Using reference TRBV7-9 and TRBJ1-2 for the parts outside the CDR3, the full variable domain is DTGVSQNPRHKITKRGQNVTFRCDPISEHNRLYWYRQTLGQGPEFLTYFQNEAQLEKSRLLSDRFSAERPKGSFSTLEIQRTEQGDSAMYLCASSLGGYGYTFGSGTRLTVV.

V gene TRBV13 combines with J gene TRBJ2-1; D call uncertain. Germline lookup yields CDR1 PRHDT and CDR2 FYEKMQ (reference sequence). The V end was cut by 2 bases, the J end by 1 base, with 9 bases between. The CDR3 contains 15 residues. CDR3 in DNA: TGTGCCAGCAGCTTATTCACTCCTTCCTACAATGAGCAGTTCTTC. This sequence encodes CASSLFTPSYNEQFF.

By its share, this clone is medium-sized (0.01 to 0.1%). CDR3 nucleotide sequence: TGTGCCAGCTCACCACGGGACAGGGGGTCGAACACTGAAGCTTTCTTT. It is translated as CASSPRDRGSNTEAFF. This sequence joins TRBV18 and TRBJ1-1; 11 bases are shared with TRBD1. V trimming: 1 base; J trimming: 1 base; junction bases outside the gene matches: 2. The length of the CDR3 is 16 residues. The germline CDR1 and CDR2 sequences are KGHSH and LQKENI. Full variable domain (missing parts from reference TRBV18 and TRBJ1-1): NAGVMQNPRHLVRRRGQEARLRCSPMKGHSHVYWYRQLPEEGLKFMVYLQKENIIDESGMPKERFSAEFPKEGPSILRIQQVVRGDSAAYFCASSPRDRGSNTEAFFGQGTRLTVV.

The chain couples TRBV27 to TRBJ2-1; 9 bases agree with TRBD1. The germline V gene encodes CDR1 MNHEY and CDR2 SMNVEV (reference sequence). This CDR3 comprises 14 residues. Unmatched junction bases numbered 3, after V lost 1 base and J lost 8 bases. The CDR3 here is CASSLWDRVYEQFF. The CDR3 nucleotides read TGTGCCAGCAGTTTATGGGACAGGGTATATGAGCAGTTCTTC.

In its sample, this clone was seen once. V usage is TRBV5-8 and J usage is TRBJ2-3; 8 bases map to TRBD2. CDR3 size: 17 residues. Losses at the gene ends were 0 bases for V and 2 bases for J; bases not matched to a gene: 8. Germline V gene sequence: CDR1 SGHTS, CDR2 YDEGEE. The CDR3 nucleotides are TGTGCCAGCAGCTTGGGGACCAATAGCGGGAACACAGATACGCAGTATTTT. It translates to CASSLGTNSGNTDTQYF.

CDR3 coding DNA: TGTGCCAGCAGCCCCGGACAGGGGACCCTCGAGACCCAGTACTTC. This encodes CASSPGQGTLETQYF. The chain uses TRBV5-5 and TRBJ2-5; 9 bases match TRBD1. The V gene's germline CDR1 is SGHKS and CDR2 YYEKEE (reference sequence). The CDR3 length is 15 residues. The V gene end was trimmed by 4 bases and the J gene end by 5 bases; junction bases not matched to a gene: 9.

The V call is TRBV6-5, the J call TRBJ2-3; D gene unclear. V was shortened by 7 bases and J by 5 bases, with 7 bases between the two germline ends. This CDR3 contains 11 residues. The germline gives CDR1 MNHEY, CDR2 SVGAGI. CDR3: CASTLKDTQYF. The CDR3 nucleotides read TGTGCCAGCACCTTGAAAGATACGCAGTATTTT.

The chain uses TRBV19 and TRBJ1-1; possible D gene TRBD1, 5 bases. V was trimmed by 5 bases and J by 0 bases, leaving 13 bases between them. The length of the CDR3 is 15 residues. Germline-derived CDR1 and CDR2 are LNHDA and SQIVND (reference sequence). This CDR3 is CASSSKGTLNTEAFF. The CDR3 nucleotides are TGTGCCAGTAGTTCAAAAGGGACCCTGAACACTGAAGCTTTCTTT.

The rearrangement links TRBV28 to TRBJ1-5; D not certain. Trimming shortened V by 4 bases and J by 3 bases, and 13 bases separated the two germline ends. The CDR3 is 15 residues long. Germline V gene sequence: CDR1 MDHEN, CDR2 SYDVKM. The CDR3 DNA follows: TGTGCCAGCAGTTACCTCGGTGAAATCAATCAGCCCCAGCATTTT. This translates into CASSYLGEINQPQHF.

The rearrangement joins TRBV6-4 to TRBJ1-2; 7 bases are a match to TRBD1. CDR3 length: 13 residues. Unmatched junction bases numbered 3, after V lost 0 bases and J lost 8 bases. Germline values: CDR1 MRHNA, CDR2 SNTAGT. CDR3 DNA: TGTGCCAGCAGTGACTCAGGGGGCGAGGGCTACACCTTC. Translation gives CASSDSGGEGYTF.

This chain connects TRBV30 to TRBJ1-5; 8 bases are shared with TRBD1. CDR1 is GTSNPN and CDR2 is SVGIG in the germline V gene (reference sequence). This CDR3 spans 16 amino acids. J lost 2 bases, V lost 0 bases, and 6 bases had no gene match. The DNA of the CDR3 is TGTGCCTGGAGTGTAGCTACAGGGGGTGGCAATCAGCCCCAGCATTTT. Its protein is CAWSVATGGGNQPQHF.

The chain combines TRBV4-2 with TRBJ1-3; TRBD1 aligns across 7 bases. Germline V gene sequence: CDR1 LGHNA, CDR2 YNFKEQ. V shed 1 base and J 0 bases; nucleotides not matched to a gene: 0. The CDR3 has 15 amino acids. The CDR3 spells CASSQGDSSGNTIYF. DNA of the CDR3: TGTGCCAGCAGCCAAGGGGACAGCTCTGGAAACACCATATATTTT.